This T cell receptor (beta chain) was recovered during a study of cytomegalovirus exposure and HLA in healthy donors. Study overall: In terms of ancestry, the Caucasian-associated cluster contained 75% to 85% of the 398 genotyped donors. The study's findings and limits: Association with HLA alleles at 0.05 false discovery rate was found for 16,951 TCR beta sequences in a later analysis.

PCR amplification relied on 60 Vbeta primers (plus 13 Jbeta primers). Here immunoSEQ multiplex PCR was the method, and the copy in TCRdb shows in-frame clones only, minus some. This table has around 200,000 clones, under 85% appearing once. This clone was detected only a few times. Antigen: not known. This CDR3 has 16 residues. Trimming removed 4 bases from V and 2 bases from J; junction bases left unmatched: 5. Germline V gene data show CDR1 as SGHRS and CDR2 as YFSETQ. The chain is built from TRBV5-1 and TRBJ2-7; 14 bases are shared with TRBD2. What was sequenced was PBMCs. The clonotype originates from a woman aged 18 to 35 in good health and CMV-seronegative. The DNA of the CDR3 is TGCGCCAGCAGCGTGACTAGCGGGAGGGTTCCCTACGAGCAGTACTTC. Amino acid sequence: CASSVTSGRVPYEQYF.